Listed below are T cell receptor beta chains from one sample, sequenced in a study of cytomegalovirus exposure and HLA in healthy donors. The data were produced by immunoSEQ multiplex PCR, yet TCRdb's version contains in-frame clones alone and is incomplete. The top ten clones hold roughly 3% of a sample with 150,000 or so clones, 65% to 85% of them seen once. The specimen sequenced was PBMCs. Every receptor here comes from a woman aged 45-60 years in good health and CMV-seropositive. Each CDR3 is given with its conserved first and last residue.

j_gene	v_gene	CDR3aa
TRBJ2-7	TRBV23-1	CASSQLRDRALHEQYF
TRBJ1-4	TRBV5-1	CASSPQGGEKEKLFF
TRBJ1-3	TRBV7-6	CASSPVGHRSGNTIYF
TRBJ1-2	TRBV7-9	CASSQDYSVDGYTF
TRBJ1-2	TRBV6-4	CASSGTEDNYGYTF
TRBJ2-7	TRBV28	CASSQAGTGNNEQYF
TRBJ1-4	TRBV2	CASSGDRDEKLFF
NA	TRBV6-5	CASSRGQDYEQYF
TRBJ1-1	TRBV5-1	CASAEGGTNTEAFF
TRBJ1-6	TRBV5-1	CASSLGTGNSPLHF
TRBJ2-1	TRBV20-1	CSARAPNEQFF
TRBJ2-1	TRBV6-1	CASSEAPQISGVFF
TRBJ2-3	TRBV4-1	CATSKGATDTQYF
TRBJ1-1	TRBV7-2	CASSLRTGGVNTEAFF
TRBJ2-5	TRBV5-6	CASSSQTSGGETQYF
TRBJ2-5	TRBV5-1	CASSLERGRQETQYF
TRBJ2-3	TRBV9	CASSVGRGVTATQYF
TRBJ1-2	TRBV27	CASSRQGASYGYTF
TRBJ2-3	TRBV7-2	CALAYLAGETDTQYF
TRBJ2-3	TRBV9	CASSVAGESSTDTQYF
TRBJ2-2	TRBV5-6	CASSLERRAGELFF
TRBJ2-7	TRBV20-1	CSASSNYEQYF
TRBJ1-2	TRBV2	CASKTGGKKNTF
TRBJ1-2	TRBV15	CATSRGGGYGYTF
TRBJ1-3	TRBV7-2	CASSPQRNTIYF
TRBJ2-2	TRBV27	CASRRGTGGHGELLF
TRBJ2-3	TRBV7-9	CASSPTPTGAADTQYF
TRBJ1-5	TRBV7-6	CASSLESPTVNQPQHF
TRBJ1-1	TRBV7-2	CASSGGTGQVTEAFF
TRBJ2-7	TRBV18	CASSPLEGFRYEQYF
TRBJ2-7	TRBV5-6	CASSFRTGNEQYF
TRBJ2-7	TRBV5-1	CASSLWGAGSYEQYF
TRBJ1-1	TRBV7-2	CASSIYRRGPGTEAFF
TRBJ2-7	TRBV15	CATSRDRQGAHEQYF
TRBJ2-3	TRBV7-2	CASSSVAGRTDTQYF
TRBJ1-1	TRBV20-1	CSARVLECEFF
TRBJ2-5	TRBV5-1	CASSLFGDRAQETQYF
TRBJ2-3	TRBV14	CASSLYAGGRTDTQYF
TRBJ1-2	TRBV15	CATSRDLRAGGGWGEATYGYTF
TRBJ2-1	TRBV19	CASSWSASGRANEQFF
TRBJ2-7	TRBV6-5	CASSPDRDPVREQYF
TRBJ1-2	TRBV7-2	CASSLRAGPSGYGYTF
TRBJ2-5	TRBV11-2	CASSLQLASNQETQYF
TRBJ1-5	TRBV6-6	CASSYRGIGNQPQHF
TRBJ1-6	TRBV27	CASSLSADSPLHF
TRBJ2-1	TRBV19	CASNKGSSYNEQFF
TRBJ1-1	TRBV7-6	CASTGGYGATEAFF